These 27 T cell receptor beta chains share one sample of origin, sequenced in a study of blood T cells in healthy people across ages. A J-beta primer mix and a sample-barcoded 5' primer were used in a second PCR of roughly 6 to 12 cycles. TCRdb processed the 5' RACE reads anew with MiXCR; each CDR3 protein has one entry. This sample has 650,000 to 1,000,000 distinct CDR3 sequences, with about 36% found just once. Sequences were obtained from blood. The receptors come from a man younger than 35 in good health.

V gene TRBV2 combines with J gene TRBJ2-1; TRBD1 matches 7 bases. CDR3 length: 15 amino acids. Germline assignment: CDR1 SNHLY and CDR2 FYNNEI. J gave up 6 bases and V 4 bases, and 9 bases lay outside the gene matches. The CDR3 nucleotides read TGTGCCAGCAGTGTACAGGGGCTTGTTATCAATGAGCAGTTCTTC. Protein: CASSVQGLVINEQFF.

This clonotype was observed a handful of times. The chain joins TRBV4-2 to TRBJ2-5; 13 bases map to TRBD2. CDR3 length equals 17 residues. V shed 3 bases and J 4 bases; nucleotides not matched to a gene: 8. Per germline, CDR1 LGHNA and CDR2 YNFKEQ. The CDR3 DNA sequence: TGTGCCAGCAGCCAGATCACTAGCGGGGGGGCGGTAGAGACCCAGTACTTC. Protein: CASSQITSGGAVETQYF.

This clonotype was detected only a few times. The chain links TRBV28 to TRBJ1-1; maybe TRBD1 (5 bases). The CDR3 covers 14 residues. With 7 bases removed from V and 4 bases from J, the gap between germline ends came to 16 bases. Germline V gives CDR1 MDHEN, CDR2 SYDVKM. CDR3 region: CASTSAGFGTEAFF. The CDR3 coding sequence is TGTGCCAGCACATCTGCAGGGTTCGGCACTGAAGCTTTCTTT.

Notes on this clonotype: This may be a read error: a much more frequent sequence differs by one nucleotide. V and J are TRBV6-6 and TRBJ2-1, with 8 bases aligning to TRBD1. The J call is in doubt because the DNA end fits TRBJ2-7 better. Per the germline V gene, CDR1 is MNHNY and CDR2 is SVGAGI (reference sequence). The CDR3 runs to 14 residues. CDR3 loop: CASRGTGTYNEQYF. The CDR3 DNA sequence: TGTGCCAGCAGAGGGACAGGTACATACAATGAGCAGTACTTC.

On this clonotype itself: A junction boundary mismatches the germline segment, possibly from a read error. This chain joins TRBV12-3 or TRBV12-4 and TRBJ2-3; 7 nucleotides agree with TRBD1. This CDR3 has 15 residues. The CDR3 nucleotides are TGTGCCAGCAGTAGAGAGGGGGCGTCTCGAGATACGCGGTATTTT. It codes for CASSREGASRDTRYF.

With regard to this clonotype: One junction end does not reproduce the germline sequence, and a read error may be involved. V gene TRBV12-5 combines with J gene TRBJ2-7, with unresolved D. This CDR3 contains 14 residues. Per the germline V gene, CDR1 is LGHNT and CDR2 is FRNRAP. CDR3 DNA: TGTGCCAGTGGTTTGGCGCCGGGCGGCTACGAGCAGTACTTC. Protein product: CASGLAPGGYEQYF.

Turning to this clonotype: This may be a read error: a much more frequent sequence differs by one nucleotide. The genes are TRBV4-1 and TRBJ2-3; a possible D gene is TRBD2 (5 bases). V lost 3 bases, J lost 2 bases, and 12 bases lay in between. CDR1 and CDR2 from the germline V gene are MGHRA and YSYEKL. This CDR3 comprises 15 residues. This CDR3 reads CASSHGRADTDTQYF. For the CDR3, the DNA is TGCGCCAGCAGCCACGGACGAGCGGACACAGATACGCAGTATTTT.

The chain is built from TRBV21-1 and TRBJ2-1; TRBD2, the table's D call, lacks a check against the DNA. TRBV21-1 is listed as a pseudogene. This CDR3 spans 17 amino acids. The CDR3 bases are TGTGCCAGCAGCAAAGGGCTGGGAGCAAACTCCTACAATGAGCAGTTCTTC. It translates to CASSKGLGANSYNEQFF.

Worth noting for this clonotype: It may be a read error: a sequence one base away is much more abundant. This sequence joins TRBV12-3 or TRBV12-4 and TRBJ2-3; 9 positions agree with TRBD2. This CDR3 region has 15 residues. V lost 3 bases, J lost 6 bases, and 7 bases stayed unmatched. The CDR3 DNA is TGTGCCAGCAGTTTGTTGGAGCTAGCGGGGGATACGCAGTATTTT. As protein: CASSLLELAGDTQYF.

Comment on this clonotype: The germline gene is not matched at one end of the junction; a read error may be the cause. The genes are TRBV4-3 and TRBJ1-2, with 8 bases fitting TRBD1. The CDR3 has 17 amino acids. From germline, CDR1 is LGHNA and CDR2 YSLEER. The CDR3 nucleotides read TGCGCCAACAGCAAAGGGGCAGGGGGCGACCTCTTTCAGGGCTACACCTTC. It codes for CANSKGAGGDLFQGYTF.

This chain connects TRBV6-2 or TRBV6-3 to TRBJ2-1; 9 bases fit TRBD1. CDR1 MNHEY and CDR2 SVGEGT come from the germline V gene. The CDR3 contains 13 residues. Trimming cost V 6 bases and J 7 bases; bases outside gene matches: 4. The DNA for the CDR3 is TGTGCCAGCAGGGGACAGGGTAGGAATGAGCAGTTCTTC. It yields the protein CASRGQGRNEQFF.

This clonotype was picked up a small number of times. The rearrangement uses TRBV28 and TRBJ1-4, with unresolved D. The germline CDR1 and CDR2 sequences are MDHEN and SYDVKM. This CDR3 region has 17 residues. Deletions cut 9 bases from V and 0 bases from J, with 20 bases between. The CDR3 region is CASRALGRGATNEKLFF. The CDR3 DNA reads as TGTGCCAGTAGAGCCCTGGGTAGAGGTGCAACTAATGAAAAACTGTTTTTT.

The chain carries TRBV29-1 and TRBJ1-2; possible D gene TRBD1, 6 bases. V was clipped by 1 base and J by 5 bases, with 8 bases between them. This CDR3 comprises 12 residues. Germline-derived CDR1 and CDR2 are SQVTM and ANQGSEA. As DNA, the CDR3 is TGCAGCGTTGAAGCCAGGGGTTATGGCTACACCTTC. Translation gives CSVEARGYGYTF.

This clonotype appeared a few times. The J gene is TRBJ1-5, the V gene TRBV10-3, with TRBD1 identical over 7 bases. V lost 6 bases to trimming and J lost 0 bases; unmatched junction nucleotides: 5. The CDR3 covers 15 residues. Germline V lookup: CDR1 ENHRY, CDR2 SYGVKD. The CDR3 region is CAISAGQDSNQPQHF. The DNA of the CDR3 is TGTGCCATCAGCGCCGGACAGGATAGCAATCAGCCCCAGCATTTT.

The CDR3 spells CASSVGPGRQPQHF. DNA for the CDR3: TGTGCCAGCAGTGTTGGTCCGGGGCGGCAGCCCCAGCATTTT. The rearrangement uses TRBV2 and TRBJ1-5; tentative D call: TRBD1 (5 bases). V shed 4 bases and J shed 7 bases, with 14 bases lying between them. The CDR3 extends over 14 amino acids. Germline CDR1 and CDR2: SNHLY and FYNNEI.

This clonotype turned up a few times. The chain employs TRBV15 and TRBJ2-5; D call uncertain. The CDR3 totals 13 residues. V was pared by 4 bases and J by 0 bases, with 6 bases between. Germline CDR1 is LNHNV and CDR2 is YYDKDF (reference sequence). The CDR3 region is CATSNRDQETQYF. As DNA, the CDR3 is TGTGCCACCAGCAACCGGGACCAAGAGACCCAGTACTTC.

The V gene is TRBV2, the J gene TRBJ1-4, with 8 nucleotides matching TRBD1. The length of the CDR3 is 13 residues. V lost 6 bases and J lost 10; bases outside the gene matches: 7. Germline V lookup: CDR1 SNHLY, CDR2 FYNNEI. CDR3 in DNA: TGTGCCAGCAGCGGGACAGGCCACGGAAAACTGTTTTTT. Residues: CASSGTGHGKLFF.

CDR3 in DNA: TGTGCCAGCAGCCACGTGTGGCTTTACAACTATGGCTACACCTTC. This translates into CASSHVWLYNYGYTF. The chain couples TRBV7-2 to TRBJ1-2; D unresolved. This CDR3 is 15 amino acids long. V was trimmed by 5 bases and J by 2 bases, leaving 15 bases between them. CDR1 SGHTA and CDR2 FQGNSA come from the germline V gene. Filled out from reference TRBV7-2 and TRBJ1-2, the complete variable domain reads GAGVSQSPSNKVTEKGKDVELRCDPISGHTALYWYRQSLGQGLEFLIYFQGNSAPDKSGLPSDRFSAERTGGSVSTLTIQRTQQEDSAVYLCASSHVWLYNYGYTFGSGTRLTVV.

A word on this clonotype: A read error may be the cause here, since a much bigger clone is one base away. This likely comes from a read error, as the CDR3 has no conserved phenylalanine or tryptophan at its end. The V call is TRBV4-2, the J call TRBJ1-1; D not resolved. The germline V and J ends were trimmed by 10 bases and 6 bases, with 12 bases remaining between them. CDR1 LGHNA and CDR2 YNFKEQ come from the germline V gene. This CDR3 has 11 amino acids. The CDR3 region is CATLGSAEAFI. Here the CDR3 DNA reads TGTGCCACGCTAGGGTCCGCTGAAGCTTTCATT.

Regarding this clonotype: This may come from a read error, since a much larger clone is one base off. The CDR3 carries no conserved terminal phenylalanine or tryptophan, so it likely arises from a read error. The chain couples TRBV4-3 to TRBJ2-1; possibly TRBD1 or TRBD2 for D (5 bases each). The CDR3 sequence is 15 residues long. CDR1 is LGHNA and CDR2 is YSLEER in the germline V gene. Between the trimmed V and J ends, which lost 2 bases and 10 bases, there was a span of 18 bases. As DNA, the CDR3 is TGCGCCAGCAGCCAACAAGGGACGGGCCTAGGGGAGCAGTTCGTC. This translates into CASSQQGTGLGEQFV.

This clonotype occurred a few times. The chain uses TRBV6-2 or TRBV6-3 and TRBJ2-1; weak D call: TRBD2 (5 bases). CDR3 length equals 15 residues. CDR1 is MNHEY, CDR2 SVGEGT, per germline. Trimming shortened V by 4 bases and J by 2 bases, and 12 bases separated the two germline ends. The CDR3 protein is CASSSGGSTYNEQFF. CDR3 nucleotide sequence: TGTGCCAGCAGTTCGGGCGGGTCAACCTACAATGAGCAGTTCTTC.

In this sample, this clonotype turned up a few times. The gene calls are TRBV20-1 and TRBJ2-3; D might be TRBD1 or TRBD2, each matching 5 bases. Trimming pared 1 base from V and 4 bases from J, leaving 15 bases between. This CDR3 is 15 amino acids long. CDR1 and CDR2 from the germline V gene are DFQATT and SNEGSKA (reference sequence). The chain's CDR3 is CSARGGSRAADTQYF. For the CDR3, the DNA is TGCAGTGCTAGAGGGGGGAGCAGGGCGGCAGATACGCAGTATTTT.

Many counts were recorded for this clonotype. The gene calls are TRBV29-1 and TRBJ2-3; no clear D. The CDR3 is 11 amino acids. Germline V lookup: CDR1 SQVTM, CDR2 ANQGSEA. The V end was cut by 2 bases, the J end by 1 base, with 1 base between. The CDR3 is CSVERTDTQYF. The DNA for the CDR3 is TGCAGCGTTGAACGCACAGATACGCAGTATTTT.

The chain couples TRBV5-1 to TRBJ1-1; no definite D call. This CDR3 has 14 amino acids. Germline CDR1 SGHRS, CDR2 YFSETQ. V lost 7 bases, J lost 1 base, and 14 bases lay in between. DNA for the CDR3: TGCGCCAGCCGGGTCGAGGTCGCGAACACTGAAGCTTTCTTT. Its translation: CASRVEVANTEAFF.

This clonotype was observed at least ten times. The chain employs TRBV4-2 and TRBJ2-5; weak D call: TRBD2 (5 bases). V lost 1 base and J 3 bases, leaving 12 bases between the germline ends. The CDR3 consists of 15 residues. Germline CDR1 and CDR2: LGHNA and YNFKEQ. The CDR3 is CASSQATSPEETQYF. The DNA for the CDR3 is TGTGCCAGCAGCCAAGCCACTAGTCCCGAAGAGACCCAGTACTTC.

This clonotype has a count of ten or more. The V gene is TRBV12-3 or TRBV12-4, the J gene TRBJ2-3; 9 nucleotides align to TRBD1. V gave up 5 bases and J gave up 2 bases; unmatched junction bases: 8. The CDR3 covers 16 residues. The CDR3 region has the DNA TGTGCCAGCAGTGGACGGGACAGGGAGTACACAGATACGCAGTATTTT. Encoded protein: CASSGRDREYTDTQYF.

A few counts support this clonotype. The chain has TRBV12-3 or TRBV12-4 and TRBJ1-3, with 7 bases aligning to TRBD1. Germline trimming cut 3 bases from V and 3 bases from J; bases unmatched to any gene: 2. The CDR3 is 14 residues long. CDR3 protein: CASSFQGGGNTIYF. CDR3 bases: TGTGCCAGCAGTTTTCAGGGGGGTGGAAACACCATATATTTT.